This entry features one TCR beta chain sequence. Germline values: CDR1 MRHNA, CDR2 SNTAGT. Trimming took 2 bases from V and 2 from J, leaving 13 bases between them. The CDR3 consists of 16 residues. The data originate from a study of T cell changes during pregnancy in multiple sclerosis. Generated by immunoSEQ multiplex PCR, the TCRdb table keeps only in-frame clones and is missing some. This sample yields 20,000 to 30,000 clones, of which over 85% are seen a single time; just under 9.5% belongs to the top ten. Sequenced here: CD8+ T cells from peripheral blood mononuclear cells, sampled in the third trimester of pregnancy. This TCR was sampled from a female donor in good health, enrolled as a control in a pregnancy study. The chain joins TRBV6-4 to TRBJ2-1; D perhaps matches TRBD2 (6 bases). The CDR3 coding sequence is TGTGCCAGCAGTGACGGGGAAGTAGCGGCCTACAATGAGCAGTTCTTC. Protein: CASSDGEVAAYNEQFF.